These 15 T cell receptor beta chains were all obtained from the same sample, sequenced in a study of molecular identifiers for immune sequencing clone quantification. Each CDR3 protein is one row after TCRdb ran MiXCR on the PCR reads. The sample lists 63,000 or so distinct CDR3 sequences; around 17% were seen once. What was sequenced was naive CD8+ T cells from blood, with Jurkat cell RNA spiked in. Subset indicated: FACS-sorted CD8+CD4-CCR7+CD45RA+ naive T cells. The receptors stem from a human donor in good health. Some libraries in this study had Jurkat cell RNA spiked in.

This clonotype has just a few counts. Given a much more abundant clone one base away, this may be a read error. V is TRBV7-9 and J is TRBJ2-7, with D possibly being TRBD1 (5 bases). The CDR3 has 14 residues. Germline V gives CDR1 SEHNR, CDR2 FQNEAQ (reference sequence). The CDR3 spells CASSRQGTRYEQHF. The DNA of the CDR3 is TGTGCCAGCAGCCGGCAGGGTACGCGCTACGAGCAGCACTTC.

A remark on this clonotype: A much larger clonotype is one base distant, so this may be a read error. V and J are TRBV6-5 and TRBJ1-4; D uncertain. Germline V gene sequence: CDR1 MNHEY, CDR2 SVGAGI. Trimming cost V 7 bases and J 5 bases, with 11 bases left between them. This CDR3 contains 13 residues. The CDR3 nucleotides are TGTGCCAGCAACCGCGCGGGAAATGAAAAACTGTTTTTT. As protein: CASNRAGNEKLFF.

This clonotype was counted at least ten times. The genes are TRBV7-9 and TRBJ2-3; the match to TRBD1 covers 9 bases. With 5 bases clipped from V and 7 bases from J, the junction kept 10 bases outside the gene matches. CDR1 is SEHNR and CDR2 is FQNEAQ in the germline V gene (reference sequence). The CDR3 has 15 amino acids. CDR3 sequence: CASSVRDRDPYTQYF. The DNA for the CDR3 is TGTGCCAGCAGCGTCCGGGACAGGGACCCTTATACGCAGTATTTT.

In this sample, this clonotype turned up many times. This chain connects TRBV3-1 to TRBJ2-1; 9 bases map to TRBD2. V lost 1 base and J lost 10; bases outside the gene matches: 8. CDR1 and CDR2 from the germline V gene are LGHDT and YNNKEL (reference sequence). CDR3 size: 15 residues. The CDR3 nucleotides read TGTGCCAGCAGCCAAGGAACTAGCGGGTGGCCCGAGCAGTTCTTC. Its translation is CASSQGTSGWPEQFF.

Ten or more counts support this clonotype. The chain has TRBV6-2 or TRBV6-3 and TRBJ2-3; 9 bases are shared with TRBD2. The CDR3 loop spans 15 amino acids. V lost 2 bases and J lost 2; bases outside the gene matches: 2. CDR1 is MNHEY, CDR2 SVGEGT, per germline. The CDR3 spells CASSYGGRDTDTQYF. Written as DNA, the CDR3 is TGTGCCAGCAGTTACGGCGGGAGGGACACAGATACGCAGTATTTT.

Details on this clonotype: The junction differs from germline at one of its ends, possibly a read error. This chain joins TRBV11-3 and TRBJ2-7; D perhaps matches TRBD2 (5 bases). This CDR3 has 15 residues. CDR1 is SGHNT and CDR2 is YENEEA in the germline V gene. CDR3 region: CASGLDRGLGYEQYF. The CDR3 nucleotides read TGTGCCAGCGGCTTAGATCGAGGGTTAGGGTACGAGCAGTACTTC.

Of note for this clonotype: A clone one base away is much larger, so this may be a read error. Likely a read error: the CDR3 ends without its conserved phenylalanine or tryptophan. J is TRBJ2-1 and V is TRBV28, with D maybe TRBD1 (6 bases). In germline, CDR1 is MDHEN, CDR2 SYDVKM. This CDR3 contains 14 residues. V was shortened by 3 bases and J by 4 bases, with 10 bases between the two germline ends. CDR3 amino acids: CASSLDSLYNEQFL. CDR3 in DNA: TGTGCCAGCAGTTTGGACAGCTTATACAATGAGCAGTTCCTC.

This clonotype was seen ten or more times. This chain joins TRBV6-1 and TRBJ2-6, with D uncertain. CDR1 is MNHNS, CDR2 SASEGT, per germline. The CDR3 runs to 17 residues. V was pared by 3 bases and J by 3 bases, with 15 bases between. The CDR3, as DNA: TGTGCCAGCAGTGAGTGGCCCGGAGATGGTGGGGCCAACGTCCTGACTTTC. Encoded protein: CASSEWPGDGGANVLTF.

A word on this clonotype: The junction departs from germline at one end; a sequencing error may be responsible. The rearrangement joins TRBV11-2 to TRBJ2-1, with 13 positions matching TRBD2. CDR3 length: 19 residues. Germline CDR1 is SGHAT and CDR2 is FQNNGV. Written as DNA, the CDR3 is TGTGCCAGCAGCCCGGGACTAGCGGGGCCACACACCTCCTACAATGTGCAGTTCTTC. It translates to CASSPGLAGPHTSYNVQFF. The whole variable domain, filled in from reference TRBV11-2 and TRBJ2-1, reads EAGVAQSPRYKIIEKRQSVAFWCNPISGHATLYWYQQILGQGPKLLIQFQNNGVVDDSQLPKDRFSAERLKGVDSTLKIQPAKLEDSAVYLCASSPGLAGPHTSYNVQFFGPGTRLTVL.

This clonotype came up many times. The J gene is TRBJ1-5, the V gene TRBV10-2, with D unclear. Trimming removed 4 bases at V and 3 bases at J, with 4 bases between. Per germline, CDR1 WSHSY and CDR2 SAAADI. CDR3 size: 12 residues. The CDR3 nucleotides read TGCGCCAGCAGTGTCACCAATCAGCCCCAGCATTTT. Amino acids: CASSVTNQPQHF.

This clonotype was counted only a few times. The chain recombines TRBV24-1 with TRBJ2-3; 10 bases agree with TRBD1. This CDR3 is 18 amino acids long. CDR1 and CDR2 (germline): KGHDR, SFDVKD. V trimming: 2 bases; J trimming: 1 base; junction bases outside the gene matches: 8. This CDR3 reads CATSDSYTGTGGTDTQYF. CDR3 nucleotides: TGTGCCACCAGTGATTCATACACCGGGACAGGGGGCACAGATACGCAGTATTTT.

The chain has TRBV7-9 and TRBJ2-1; D remains unclear. The V end lost 5 bases, the J end lost 8 bases, and 22 bases lay between the germline ends. The CDR3 consists of 16 residues. Germline V gives CDR1 SEHNR, CDR2 FQNEAQ (reference sequence). CDR3 bases: TGTGCCAGCAGCCACTCAGAGGTTTTGGTGTTCGATGAGCAGTTCTTC. This sequence encodes CASSHSEVLVFDEQFF. Based on the CDR3 plus reference TRBV7-9 and TRBJ2-1, the full variable domain is DTGVSQNPRHKITKRGQNVTFRCDPISEHNRLYWYRQTLGQGPEFLTYFQNEAQLEKSRLLSDRFSAERPKGSFSTLEIQRTEQGDSAMYLCASSHSEVLVFDEQFFGPGTRLTVL.

This clonotype was recorded a few times. A read error may explain this, as a much larger clone is one base away. The chain carries TRBV20-1 and TRBJ1-5; 7 bases line up with TRBD1. Looked up from germline, CDR1 is DFQATT and CDR2 is SNEGSKA (reference sequence). CDR3 length equals 13 residues. The CDR3 sequence is CSARDTGAQPRHF. The CDR3, as DNA: TGCAGTGCTAGAGATACAGGGGCTCAGCCCCGGCATTTT.

This clonotype was counted at least ten times. The chain combines TRBV27 with TRBJ2-2; D might be TRBD1 or TRBD2, each matching 5 bases. In germline, CDR1 is MNHEY, CDR2 SMNVEV (reference sequence). Trimming removed 3 bases from V and 4 bases from J, with 12 bases in between. This CDR3 is built from 15 residues. The CDR3 is CASSFGGLATGELFF. CDR3 sequence (DNA): TGTGCCAGCAGTTTTGGGGGTTTGGCCACCGGGGAGCTGTTTTTT.

A note on this clonotype: Possible read error: a much larger clone is one base away. The chain is built from TRBV20-1 and TRBJ2-7; D remains unclear. CDR1 is DFQATT and CDR2 is SNEGSKA in the germline V gene (reference sequence). This CDR3 spans 12 amino acids. DNA for the CDR3: TGCAGTGCTAGGTCGGCCACCCCTGAGCGGTACTTC. Residues: CSARSATPERYF.